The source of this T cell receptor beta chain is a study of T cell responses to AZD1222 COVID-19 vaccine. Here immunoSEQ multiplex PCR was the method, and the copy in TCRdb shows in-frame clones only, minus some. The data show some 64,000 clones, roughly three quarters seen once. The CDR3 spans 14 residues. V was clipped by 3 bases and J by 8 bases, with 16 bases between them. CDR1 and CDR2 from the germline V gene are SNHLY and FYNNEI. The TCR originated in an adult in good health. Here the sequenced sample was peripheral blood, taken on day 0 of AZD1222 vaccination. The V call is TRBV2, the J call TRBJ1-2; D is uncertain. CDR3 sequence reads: CASSEEREVGGYTF. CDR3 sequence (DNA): TGTGCCAGCAGTGAGGAGAGGGAGGTTGGCGGCTACACCTTC.